This TCR beta chain was profiled in a study of CD8 T cells in Susac syndrome (dated by TCRdb to the late 2010s). For the wider study: Repertoire sequencing was used to test whether CD8+ T cell activation and differentiation in Susac syndrome was antigen driven. The clonality of the CD8+ T cell repertoire was compared across approximately eleven healthy donors, 14 Susac syndrome patients and under 18 multiple sclerosis patients.

Comments on this clonotype: Its recognized antigen is unknown. Within one base of it there is no much larger clone, and no base qualities were kept.

High-throughput TCR beta sequencing profiled peripheral blood CD8+ and CD4+ T cells from healthy donors, Susac syndrome patients and multiple sclerosis patients. The multiple sclerosis controls were treatment-naive patients whose relapsing-remitting disease, either stable or active, fulfilled the revised McDonald criteria. Bulk CD8+ and CD4+ T cells were purified by magnetic negative isolation, whereas CD8+ TEMRA cells were enriched by FACS. Blood was drawn into EDTA tubes, processed within 24 hours, and PBMCs were isolated by density gradient centrifugation. PBMCs intended for TCR sequencing were frozen in liquid nitrogen and were later thawed in a 37 degrees C water bath. A purity of at least 90% was achieved for sorted or isolated CD4+, CD8+ and CD8+ TEMRA cells. RNA was extracted using the RNeasy kit, and roughly 0.5 to 1 microgram was reverse transcribed with random hexamers. The immunoSEQ multiplex PCR assay, covering 54 Vbeta and 13 Jbeta segments, was used to amplify TCR beta CDR3 regions. To correct PCR amplification bias, a synthetic template baseline was used for both primer optimization and computational correction. Per the original workflow: Reads were assigned to V, D and J genes according to IMGT and analyzed in immunoSEQ Analyzer, with only productive sequences retained. Clonality was calculated as one minus the Shannon entropy normalized by log2 of the number of productive unique sequences. For each patient and control, public and private clones were evaluated among the 100 most prevalent clones. Clones were defined as Susac-specific if absent from the healthy and MS cohorts, from approximately 1,100 published viral clones and from other ImmuneACCESS disease sequences. TCRdb took the public reads, trimmed them with fastp at Q25, ran MiXCR for clone calling and kept in-frame beta chains. Rows are combined by CDR3 protein, so each entry shows the most common genes and DNA. These V and J calls derive from TCRdb rather than the authors' analysis. This sample holds around 180,000 distinct CDR3 sequences; 95% were observed only once. The ten top clones hold about 0.16% of the sample.

V is reduced by 0 bases and J by 5 bases, leaving a spacing of 14 bases between them. CDR1 MNHEY and CDR2 SMNVEV were looked up in the germline V gene (reference sequence). CDR3 length: 15 amino acids, cysteine to phenylalanine. The sequence is cut down to CDR3 DNA, 45 bases in frame from base 1. The research as a whole found: The study acknowledged that relatively few individuals were included in the TCR sequencing and HLA analysis.

The sequence links TRBV27 to TRBJ2-7; a confident D gene designation cannot be given. The receptor was isolated from a human donor with multiple sclerosis. The source material was CD8+ T cells from PBMCs. The CDR3 in this case is CASSLSSPSPHEQYF. The DNA is as follows: TGTGCCAGCAGTTTATCGTCGCCAAGCCCCCACGAGCAGTACTTC.